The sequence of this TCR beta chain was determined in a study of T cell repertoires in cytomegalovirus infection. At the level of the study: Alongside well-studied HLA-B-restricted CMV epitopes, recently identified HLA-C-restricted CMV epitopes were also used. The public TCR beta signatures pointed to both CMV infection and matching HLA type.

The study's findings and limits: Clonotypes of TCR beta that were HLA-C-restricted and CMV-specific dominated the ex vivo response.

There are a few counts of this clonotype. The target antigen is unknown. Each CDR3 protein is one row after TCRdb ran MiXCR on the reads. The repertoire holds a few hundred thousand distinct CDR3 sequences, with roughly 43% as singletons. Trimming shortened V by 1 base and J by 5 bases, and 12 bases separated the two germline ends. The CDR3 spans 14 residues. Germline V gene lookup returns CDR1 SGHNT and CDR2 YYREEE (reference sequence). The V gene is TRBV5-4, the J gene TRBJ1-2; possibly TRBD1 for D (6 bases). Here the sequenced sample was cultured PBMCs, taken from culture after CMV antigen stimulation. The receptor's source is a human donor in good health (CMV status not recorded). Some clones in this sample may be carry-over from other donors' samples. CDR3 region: CASSLYGGGYGYTF. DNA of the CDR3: TGTGCCAGCAGCTTGTACGGGGGCGGGTATGGCTACACCTTC. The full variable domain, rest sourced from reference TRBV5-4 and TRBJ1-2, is ETGVTQSPTHLIKTRGQQVTLRCSSQSGHNTVSWYQQALGQGPQFIFQYYREEENGRGNFPPRFSGLQFPNYSSELNVNALELDDSALYLCASSLYGGGYGYTFGSGTRLTVV.